The 9 T cell receptor beta chains below come from one sample, sequenced in a study of early stage breast cancer tumors. Sequencing used immunoSEQ multiplex PCR; TCRdb keeps in-frame clones, though not all of them. The sample records tens of thousands of clones, roughly 76% being singletons. Material: blood. The receptors stem from a person in their sixties with breast cancer.

The CDR3 bases are TGTGCCAGCAGCCAGCAGCCACACGGGGGAAACACAGATACGCAGTATTTT. Encoded protein: CASSQQPHGGNTDTQYF. The gene calls are TRBV4-2 and TRBJ2-3; a possible D gene is TRBD2 (6 bases). This CDR3 comprises 17 residues. Germline V CDR1 and CDR2: LGHNA, YNFKEQ. Trimming cost V 3 bases and J 2 bases, with 18 bases left between them.

This clone was detected only once. This CDR3 reads CASSVSDRGKTYEQYF. The CDR3 nucleotides read TGTGCCAGCAGTGTGTCGGACAGGGGGAAAACCTACGAGCAGTACTTC. The V gene is TRBV2, the J gene TRBJ2-7; 10 bases are a match to TRBD1. This CDR3 region has 16 residues. Germline-derived CDR1 and CDR2 are SNHLY and FYNNEI. J lost 2 bases, V lost 4 bases, and 8 bases had no gene match.

V is TRBV5-5 and J is TRBJ2-7; the match to TRBD2 covers 10 bases. Germline V lookup: CDR1 SGHKS, CDR2 YYEKEE (reference sequence). The CDR3 has 16 amino acids. After removal of 1 base from V and 3 bases from J, the junction contained 7 bases not matched to a gene. CDR3 nucleotides: TGTGCCAGCAGCTTGAAAACTAGCGGGACCCTCTACGAGCAGTACTTC. Translated, it gives CASSLKTSGTLYEQYF.

The CDR3 DNA sequence: TGTGCCAGCAGCTTGGACCTATCTTCAGGGTTAACGAATTCACCCCTCCACTTT. Amino acid sequence: CASSLDLSSGLTNSPLHF. The V and J genes are TRBV5-6 and TRBJ1-6; D is perhaps TRBD1 (5 bases). The V end lost 0 bases, the J end lost 7 bases, and 20 bases lay between the germline ends. This CDR3 spans 18 amino acids. CDR1 is SGHDT and CDR2 is YYEEEE in the germline V gene.

The rearrangement joins TRBV6-6 to TRBJ2-7; no firm D call. The CDR3 sequence is 15 residues long. V lost 2 bases to trimming and J lost 3 bases, with 14 bases between them. Germline V gene data show CDR1 as MNHNY and CDR2 as SVGAGI (reference sequence). The CDR3 DNA sequence: TGTGCCAGCAGTTACGGGCAGACCATGTACTACGAGCAGTACTTC. Amino acid sequence: CASSYGQTMYYEQYF.

The chain combines TRBV5-4 with TRBJ1-4; D unresolved. Trimming removed 4 bases at V and 3 bases at J, with 16 bases between. CDR1 and CDR2 (germline): SGHNT, YYREEE (reference sequence). The CDR3 is 16 amino acids. The CDR3 loop reads CASSRDLPGANEKLFF. CDR3 bases: TGTGCCAGCAGCCGAGATCTGCCGGGTGCTAATGAAAAACTGTTTTTT. Drawing the rest from reference TRBV5-4 and TRBJ1-4, the complete variable domain is ETGVTQSPTHLIKTRGQQVTLRCSSQSGHNTVSWYQQALGQGPQFIFQYYREEENGRGNFPPRFSGLQFPNYSSELNVNALELDDSALYLCASSRDLPGANEKLFFGSGTQLSVL.

The V call is TRBV30, the J call TRBJ1-2; D possibly corresponds to TRBD1 (5 bases). Trimming removed 0 bases from V and 4 bases from J, with 6 bases in between. The CDR3 extends over 12 amino acids. The germline V gene has CDR1 GTSNPN and CDR2 SVGIG (reference sequence). CDR3 sequence (DNA): TGTGCCTGGAGTGTAGGGACCTATGGCTACACCTTC. The encoded protein is CAWSVGTYGYTF.

This clone showed up just a few times. The chain uses TRBV11-2 and TRBJ2-6; TRBD1 might be the D (6 bases). The germline V gene encodes CDR1 SGHAT and CDR2 FQNNGV. CDR3 length: 17 amino acids. V dropped 3 bases and J dropped 0 bases, with 12 bases sitting between them. The CDR3 nucleotides are TGTGCCAGCAGCTTGGGACACCAACTCTCTGGGGCCAACGTCCTGACTTTC. Amino acids: CASSLGHQLSGANVLTF.

The chain couples TRBV9 to TRBJ1-3; D is unclear. The V end lost 2 bases, the J end lost 0 bases, and 9 bases lay between the germline ends. In germline, CDR1 is SGDLS, CDR2 YYNGEE. The CDR3 contains 15 residues. The CDR3 region has the DNA TGTGCCAGCAGCGTCGGTGACGACTCTGGAAACACCATATATTTT. It yields the protein CASSVGDDSGNTIYF.